This T cell receptor beta chain stems from a study of cytomegalovirus exposure and HLA in healthy donors. The PCR used 60 Vbeta and 13 Jbeta primers. Libraries were prepared by immunoSEQ multiplex PCR; TCRdb keeps only in-frame clonotypes and omits some of them. The record lists about 120,000 clones, of which the ten most abundant hold about 3.5%. V lost 2 bases, J lost 7 bases, and 17 bases lay in between. The CDR3 extends over 15 amino acids. Germline CDR1 reads SEHNR; CDR2 reads FQNEAQ (reference sequence). The sequenced material came from PBMCs. The chain recombines TRBV7-9 with TRBJ1-2, with D unresolved. This TCR derives from a man aged 18 to 35 in good health and CMV-seronegative. The CDR3 nucleotides read TGTGCCAGCAGCTTAAATACGGCGGGGAAGGGTGGCTACACCTTC. This codes for CASSLNTAGKGGYTF.